This TCR beta chain was captured in a study of T cells in Graves' hyperthyroidism and ophthalmopathy. This clonotype was seen at least ten times. Amplification yielded TCR beta CDR3 regions, with RNA transcripts as the source. HTBI primers drove first-round RT-PCR of the TCR CDR3. MiXCR, applied by TCRdb to the multiplex PCR reads, yields one record per CDR3 protein. The sample shows some 770,000 distinct CDR3 sequences, about a sixth of them seen only once. Germline V gene data show CDR1 as MRHNA and CDR2 as SNTAGT. V shed 3 bases, J shed 1 base, and the junction held 3 bases outside the gene matches. The CDR3 has 15 amino acids.

The sample taken for sequencing was blood. The chain couples TRBV6-4 to TRBJ2-1, with 7 bases matching TRBD2. The origin of this receptor is a man aged 18 to 29 with Graves' hyperthyroidism. This chain's CDR3 is CASSEAGESYNEQFF. In nucleotides, the CDR3 is TGTGCCAGCAGTGAGGCGGGAGAGTCCTACAATGAGCAGTTCTTC.